Listed below are T cell receptor beta chains from one sample, sequenced in a study of cytomegalovirus exposure and HLA in healthy donors. This table comes from immunoSEQ multiplex PCR, and its TCRdb copy is limited to in-frame clones, with some not included. The sample has approximately 170,000 clones, 60% to 80% seen once. The sample taken for sequencing was PBMCs. These receptors came from a man aged 18 to 29 in good health and CMV-seropositive. The CDR3 runs from the conserved cysteine through the conserved F or W. A D gene is named only where the DNA matches it firmly. Clone size is shown for a subset of rows, as once, few, many or a class of expanded clone.

clone size,D gene,J gene,V gene,CDR3 DNA,CDR3 protein
.,.,TRBJ1-2,TRBV6-5,TGTGCCAGCAGTCCCGACAGGTCTCGTGGCTACACCTTC,CASSPDRSRGYTF
.,.,TRBJ2-1,TRBV20-1,TGCAGTGCTCACTACAATGAGCAGTTCTTC,CSAHYNEQFF
.,.,TRBJ1-4,TRBV9,TGTGCCAGCAGCGTAAGCCCCACTCAGGGTGAAAAACTGTTTTTT,CASSVSPTQGEKLFF
few,TRBD1,TRBJ1-1,TRBV5-1,TGCGCCAGCAGCGGACGCCGGCCGGGACAGGGGGAGAACACTGAAGCTTTCTTT,CASSGRRPGQGENTEAFF
.,TRBD1,TRBJ1-5,TRBV19,TGTGCCAGTAGTATGAAGGCCGGGACAGGGAATCAGCCCCAGCATTTT,CASSMKAGTGNQPQHF
.,.,TRBJ1-5,TRBV30,TGTGCCTGGAGTGTACAGGGCAGGAGTCAGCCCCAGCATTTT,CAWSVQGRSQPQHF
.,.,TRBJ2-1,TRBV5-1,TGCGCCAGCAGCCTTCTAGAGTTCGGCGTCAATGAGCAGTTCTTC,CASSLLEFGVNEQFF
few,TRBD2,TRBJ2-1,TRBV2,TGTGCCAGCACCCAGACTAGCGGGGGTTACAATGAGCAGTTCTTC,CASTQTSGGYNEQFF
.,.,TRBJ1-2,TRBV6-5,TGTGCCAGCGGACGGGGGAGCGAGGGGGGCTACACCTTC,CASGRGSEGGYTF
.,TRBD2,TRBJ2-2,TRBV6-1,TGTGCCAGCAGGTACAGCGGGAGTCCCACCGGGGAGCTGTTTTTT,CASRYSGSPTGELFF
.,TRBD2,TRBJ2-5,TRBV2,TGTGCCAGCAGTGCCGGGCGGGGGGGGTTCCAAGAGACCCAGTACTTC,CASSAGRGGFQETQYF
.,TRBD2,TRBJ2-5,TRBV7-9,TGTGCCAGCAGCTCCACTAGCGGTAAAGAGACCCAGTACTTC,CASSSTSGKETQYF
.,TRBD1,TRBJ2-1,TRBV5-1,TGCGCCAGCAGCACAGGGGTGACGGGCGATGAGCAGTTCTTC,CASSTGVTGDEQFF
.,.,TRBJ2-1,TRBV6-1,TGTGCCAGCAGTGACGGGACTGGGCAAGTCGAGCAGTTCTTC,CASSDGTGQVEQFF
.,.,TRBJ1-1,TRBV7-6,TGTGCCAGCAGCCCGACAGTCATGAACACTGAAGCTTTCTTT,CASSPTVMNTEAFF
.,.,TRBJ2-1,TRBV19,TGTGCCAGTAGTATAGCGGGTAATGAGCAGTTCTTC,CASSIAGNEQFF
few,.,TRBJ2-1,TRBV11-2,TGTGCCAGCAGCTTAGAGCGGGGTACCTACAATGAGCAGTTCTTC,CASSLERGTYNEQFF
few,TRBD1,TRBJ2-2,TRBV11-3,TGTGCCAGCAGCCGGACAGGGGGCGGGGAGCTGTTTTTT,CASSRTGGGELFF
.,.,TRBJ2-1,TRBV7-9,TGTTCCAGCAGCCCACAGGGATATGAGCAGTTCTTC,CSSSPQGYEQFF
.,TRBD1,TRBJ2-2,TRBV2,TGTGCCAGCAGATCGACAGGGGGCACCGGGGAGCTGTTTTTT,CASRSTGGTGELFF
.,TRBD2,TRBJ2-1,TRBV11-2,TGTGCCAGCAGCCCGGGGGGATACAACTACAATGAGCAGTTCTTC,CASSPGGYNYNEQFF
.,TRBD2,TRBJ2-5,TRBV29-1,TGCAGCGTTGTTGTTCGCGGGGGGCAACAAGAGACCCAGTACTTC,CSVVVRGGQQETQYF
.,.,TRBJ2-1,TRBV19,TGTGCCAGTAGGTATGGCGGTGAGCAGTTCTTC,CASRYGGEQFF
.,TRBD1,TRBJ2-6,TRBV6-5,TGTGCCAGCAGTTACGATCAGGGGGCTGGGGCCAACGTCCTGACTTTC,CASSYDQGAGANVLTF
.,TRBD1,TRBJ1-1,TRBV6-4,TGTGCCAGCAGTCCAGACAGGGACCTGACTGAAGCTTTCTTT,CASSPDRDLTEAFF
.,TRBD1,TRBJ1-2,TRBV10-3,TGTGCCATCACCTCGGACAGGTCGGATGGCTACACCTTC,CAITSDRSDGYTF
.,.,TRBJ1-1,TRBV10-1,TGCGCCAGCAGTGACTCACTACTGACGAACACTGAAGCTTTCTTT,CASSDSLLTNTEAFF
.,TRBD2,TRBJ2-1,TRBV5-1,TGCGCCAGCAGCCCCTCCCTGGCTAGCGGGACCTACAATGAGCAGTTCTTC,CASSPSLASGTYNEQFF
.,.,TRBJ2-3,TRBV7-3,TGTGCCAGCAGCTCTCAGAGGGAAGGGCCGCAGTATTTT,CASSSQREGPQYF
.,.,TRBJ1-2,TRBV4-2,TGTGCCAGCAGCGAGCAGGGTAACTATGGCTACACCTTC,CASSEQGNYGYTF
.,.,TRBJ1-1,TRBV29-1,TGCGGGCAGACGGCTCCGAACACTGAAGCTTTCTTT,CGQTAPNTEAFF
.,TRBD2,TRBJ2-3,TRBV5-1,TGCGCCAGCAGCTTGGAGGCTAGCGGGGGCAGCACAGATACGCAGTATTTT,CASSLEASGGSTDTQYF
.,TRBD1,TRBJ1-4,TRBV11-2,TGTGCCAGCAGCTGGGGGGACAGGGTCGGGGAAAAACTGTTTTTT,CASSWGDRVGEKLFF
.,.,TRBJ1-4,TRBV5-1,TGCGCCAGCAGCCCGTTAGAGGATTTCGGGGATGAAAAACTGTTTTTT,CASSPLEDFGDEKLFF
.,.,TRBJ1-2,TRBV11-2,TGTGCCAGCAGCTTAGGCCTCGGGGAGGATGGCTACACCTTC,CASSLGLGEDGYTF
.,.,TRBJ1-1,TRBV19,TGTGCCAGTAGTATAATGGGAGGGGGGGGTCGGGCCCCTGAAGCTTTCTTT,CASSIMGGGGRAPEAFF
.,.,TRBJ1-1,TRBV10-3,TGTGCCATCAGTGAGTCGGCCACTGAAGCTTTCTTT,CAISESATEAFF
.,.,TRBJ1-1,TRBV7-2,TGTGCCAGCAGCCAAGAGGGTGGGGTTACTGAAGCTTTCTTT,CASSQEGGVTEAFF
.,TRBD1,TRBJ2-2,TRBV6-1,TGTGCCAGCAGTGACGGACAGGGGTACACCGGGGAGCTGTTTTTT,CASSDGQGYTGELFF
.,.,TRBJ2-5,TRBV6-1,TGTGCCAGCAGTGAATGGCACAGGGATCAAGAGACCCAGTACTTC,CASSEWHRDQETQYF
once,.,TRBJ2-1,TRBV4-1,TGCGCCAGCAGCCGAAGTCAACGGGGGAGCTCCTACAATGAGCAGTTCTTC,CASSRSQRGSSYNEQFF
few,.,TRBJ2-2,TRBV5-4,TGTGCCAGCAGCTTAGGGGGAGGGGGTACCGGGGAGCTGTTTTTT,CASSLGGGGTGELFF
.,TRBD1,TRBJ2-6,TRBV6-1,TGTGCCAGCAGTGAAGCTAACAGGGGTACCCTCTCTGGGGCCAACGTCCTGACTTTC,CASSEANRGTLSGANVLTF
.,TRBD1,TRBJ1-4,TRBV30,TGTGCCCTGGGACAGGCCGCTAATGAAAAACTGTTTTTT,CALGQAANEKLFF
.,.,TRBJ1-4,TRBV7-9,TGTGCCAGCAGCTTTGATAAGCATGAAAAACTGTTTTTT,CASSFDKHEKLFF
.,TRBD1,TRBJ2-2,TRBV7-2,TGTGCCAGCAGCTCGGGGACAGGCGCGAACACCGGGGAGCTGTTTTTT,CASSSGTGANTGELFF
.,TRBD2,TRBJ2-5,TRBV15,TGTGCCACCAGCAAGACTAGCGGGGTGGGAGAGACCCAGTACTTC,CATSKTSGVGETQYF